One T cell receptor (beta chain) is described in this entry. Its antigen remains unidentified. The entry originates in a study of blood T cells in healthy people across ages. Study-level points and caveats: Underestimates were what the diversity estimates from one million T cells were considered to be. Naive T cell percentage and TCR beta diversity correlated strongly.

A J-beta primer mix and a sample-barcoded 5' primer were used in a second PCR of about 7 to 11 cycles. Paired-end reads containing CDR3 totaled no fewer than 2.5 million for each sample. TCRdb re-called the 5' RACE reads through MiXCR, storing one row per CDR3 protein. The repertoire holds 1.5 million to 2 million distinct CDR3 sequences, with roughly 32% as singletons. Trimming took 6 bases from V and 5 from J; bases not matched to a gene: 13. Germline loops: CDR1 MNHEY, CDR2 SVGEGT. CDR3 length: 16 residues. The V gene is TRBV6-2 or TRBV6-3, the J gene TRBJ2-3, with 8 positions matching TRBD2. The origin of this receptor is a woman younger than 45 in good health. Sequencing was performed on blood. CDR3 in DNA: TGTGCCAGCAGCCTGAGCGGGAGCCCAATGGGAGATACGCAGTATTTT. This encodes CASSLSGSPMGDTQYF.